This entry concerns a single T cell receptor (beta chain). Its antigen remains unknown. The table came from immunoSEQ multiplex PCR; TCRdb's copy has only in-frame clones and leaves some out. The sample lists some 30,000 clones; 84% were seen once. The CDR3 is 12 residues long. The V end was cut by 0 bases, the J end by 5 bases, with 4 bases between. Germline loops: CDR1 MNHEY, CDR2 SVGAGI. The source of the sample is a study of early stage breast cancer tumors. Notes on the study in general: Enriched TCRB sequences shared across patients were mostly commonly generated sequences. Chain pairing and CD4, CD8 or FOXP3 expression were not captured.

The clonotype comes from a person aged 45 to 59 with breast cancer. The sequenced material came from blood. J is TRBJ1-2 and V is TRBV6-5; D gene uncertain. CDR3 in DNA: TGTGCCAGCAGTTACTCGGGGTATGGCTACACCTTC. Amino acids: CASSYSGYGYTF.